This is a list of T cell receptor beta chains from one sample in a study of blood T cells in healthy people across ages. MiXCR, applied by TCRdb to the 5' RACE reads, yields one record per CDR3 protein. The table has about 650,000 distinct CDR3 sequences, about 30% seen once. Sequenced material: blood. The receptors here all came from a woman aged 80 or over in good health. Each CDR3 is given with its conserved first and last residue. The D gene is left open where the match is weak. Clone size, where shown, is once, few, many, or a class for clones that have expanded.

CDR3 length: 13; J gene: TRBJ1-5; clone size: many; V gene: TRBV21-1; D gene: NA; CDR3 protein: CASSKGRDQPQHF; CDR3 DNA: TGTGCCAGCAGCAAAGGAAGGGATCAGCCCCAGCATTTT
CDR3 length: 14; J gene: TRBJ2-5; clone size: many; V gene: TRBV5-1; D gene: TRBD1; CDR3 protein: CASSWGQGKETQYF; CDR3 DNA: TGCGCCAGCAGCTGGGGACAGGGGAAGGAGACCCAGTACTTC
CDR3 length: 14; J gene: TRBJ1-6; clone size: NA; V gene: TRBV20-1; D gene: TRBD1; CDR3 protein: CSAAGQGKNSPLHF; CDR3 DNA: TGCAGTGCGGCTGGACAGGGGAAGAATTCACCCCTCCACTTT
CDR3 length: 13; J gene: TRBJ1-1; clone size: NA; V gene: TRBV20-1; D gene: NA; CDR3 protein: CSAIRPPGTEAFF; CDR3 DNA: TGCAGTGCTATCAGACCGCCTGGGACTGAAGCTTTCTTT
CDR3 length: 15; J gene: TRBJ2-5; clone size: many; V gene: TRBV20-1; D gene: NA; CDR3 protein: CSARGGRGRRETQYF; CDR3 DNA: TGCAGTGCTAGAGGGGGCAGGGGGAGGAGAGAGACCCAGTACTTC
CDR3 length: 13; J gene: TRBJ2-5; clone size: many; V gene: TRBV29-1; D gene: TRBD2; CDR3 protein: CSVVVAGEETQYF; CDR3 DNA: TGCAGCGTTGTAGTAGCGGGGGAGGAGACCCAGTACTTC
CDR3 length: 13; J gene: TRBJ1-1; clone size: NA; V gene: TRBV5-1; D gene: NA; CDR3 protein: CASSAEGSTEAFF; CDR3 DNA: TGCGCCAGCAGCGCAGAGGGGAGCACTGAAGCTTTCTTT
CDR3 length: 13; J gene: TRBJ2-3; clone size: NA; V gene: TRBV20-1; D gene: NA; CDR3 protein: CSASSDYTDTRYF; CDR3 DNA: TGCAGTGCCTCGAGCGACTACACAGATACGCGGTATTTT
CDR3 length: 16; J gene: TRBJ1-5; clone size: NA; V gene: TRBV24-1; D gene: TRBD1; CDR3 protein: CATSDPSGTDLEPQHF; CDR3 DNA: TGTGCCACCAGTGATCCCTCTGGGACAGATCTGGAGCCCCAGCATTTT
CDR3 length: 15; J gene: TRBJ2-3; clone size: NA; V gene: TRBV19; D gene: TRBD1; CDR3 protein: CASRQTGGERDTQYF; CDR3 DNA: TGTGCCAGTAGGCAAACAGGGGGCGAAAGAGATACGCAGTATTTT
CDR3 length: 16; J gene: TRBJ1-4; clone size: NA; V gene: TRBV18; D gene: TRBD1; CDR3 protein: CASSPPGQGSIEKRFF; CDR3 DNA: TGTGCCAGCTCACCACCGGGACAGGGTTCGATTGAAAAACGGTTTTTT
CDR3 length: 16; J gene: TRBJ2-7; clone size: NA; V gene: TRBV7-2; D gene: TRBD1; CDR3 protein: CASSSPYSTGNYEQYF; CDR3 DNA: TGTGCCAGCAGCTCCCCCTATTCGACAGGGAATTACGAGCAGTACTTC
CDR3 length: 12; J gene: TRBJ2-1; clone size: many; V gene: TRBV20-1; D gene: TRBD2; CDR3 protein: CSAGTSGGIEFF; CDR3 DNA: TGCAGTGCTGGGACTAGCGGGGGGATTGAGTTCTTC
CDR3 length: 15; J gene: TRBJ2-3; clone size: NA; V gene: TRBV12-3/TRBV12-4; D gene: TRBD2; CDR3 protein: CASSHGGVSPDTQYF; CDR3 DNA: TGTGCCAGCAGTCATGGGGGGGTGAGCCCAGATACGCAGTATTTT
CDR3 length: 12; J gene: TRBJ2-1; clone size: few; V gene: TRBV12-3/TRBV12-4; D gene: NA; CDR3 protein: CASSEFRAEQFF; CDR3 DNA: TGTGCCAGCAGTGAATTCCGGGCAGAGCAGTTCTTC
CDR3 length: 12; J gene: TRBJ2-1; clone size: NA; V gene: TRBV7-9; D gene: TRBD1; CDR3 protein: CASSSPRGLEFF; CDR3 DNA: TGTGCCAGCAGCTCCCCCAGGGGGTTAGAGTTCTTC
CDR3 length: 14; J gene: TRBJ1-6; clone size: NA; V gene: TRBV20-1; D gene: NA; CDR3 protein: CSARSTEGPSPLHF; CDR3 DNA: TGCAGTGCTAGATCGACAGAAGGGCCCTCACCCCTCCACTTT
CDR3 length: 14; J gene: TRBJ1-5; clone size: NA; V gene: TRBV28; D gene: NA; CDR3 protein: CASSSQGFNQPQHF; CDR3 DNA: TGTGCCAGCAGCTCTCAAGGGTTCAATCAGCCCCAGCATTTT
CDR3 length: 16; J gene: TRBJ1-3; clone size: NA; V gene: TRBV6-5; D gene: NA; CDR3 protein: CASSLREHSSGNTIYF; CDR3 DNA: TGTGCCAGCAGCCTCCGTGAGCATTCTTCTGGAAACACCATATATTTT
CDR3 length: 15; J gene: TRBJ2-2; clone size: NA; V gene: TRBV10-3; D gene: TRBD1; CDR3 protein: CAISWDRGSTGELFF; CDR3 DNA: TGTGCCATCAGTTGGGACAGGGGGAGCACCGGGGAGCTGTTTTTT
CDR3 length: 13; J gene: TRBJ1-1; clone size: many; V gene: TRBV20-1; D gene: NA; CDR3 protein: CSAGGGKNTEAFF; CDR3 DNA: TGCAGTGCGGGAGGGGGTAAGAACACTGAAGCTTTCTTT
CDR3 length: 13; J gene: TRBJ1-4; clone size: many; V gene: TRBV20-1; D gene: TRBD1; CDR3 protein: CSAPGTGFEKLFF; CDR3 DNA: TGCAGTGCGCCCGGGACAGGGTTCGAAAAACTGTTTTTT
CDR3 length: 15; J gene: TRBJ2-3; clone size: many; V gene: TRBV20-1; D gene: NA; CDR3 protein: CSARGSGGFVDTQYF; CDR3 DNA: TGCAGTGCTAGAGGATCTGGGGGGTTTGTAGATACGCAGTATTTT
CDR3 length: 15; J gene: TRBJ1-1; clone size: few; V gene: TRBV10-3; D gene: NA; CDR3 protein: CAIRQGREGPTEAFF; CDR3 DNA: TGTGCCATCAGGCAAGGCAGGGAGGGCCCCACTGAAGCTTTCTTT
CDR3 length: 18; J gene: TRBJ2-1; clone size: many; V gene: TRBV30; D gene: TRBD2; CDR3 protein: CAWSSGTSGELGANEQFF; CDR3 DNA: TGTGCCTGGAGTTCCGGGACTAGCGGGGAATTAGGGGCCAATGAGCAGTTCTTC
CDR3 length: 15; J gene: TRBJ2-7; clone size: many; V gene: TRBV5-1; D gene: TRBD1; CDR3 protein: CASSLRDRGPLEQYF; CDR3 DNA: TGCGCCAGCAGCTTGCGTGACAGGGGGCCCTTGGAGCAGTACTTC
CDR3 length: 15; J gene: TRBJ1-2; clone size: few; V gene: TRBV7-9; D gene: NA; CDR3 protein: CASSLVTGASYGYTF; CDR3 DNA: TGTGCCAGCAGCTTAGTTACAGGAGCCAGCTATGGCTACACCTTC
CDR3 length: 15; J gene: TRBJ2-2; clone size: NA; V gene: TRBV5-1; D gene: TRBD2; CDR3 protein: CASSLQAGGPRELFF; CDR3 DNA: TGCGCCAGCAGCTTACAAGCGGGGGGCCCCAGGGAGCTGTTTTTT
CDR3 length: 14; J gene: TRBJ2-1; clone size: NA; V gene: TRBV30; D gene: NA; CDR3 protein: CAWSVQGSYNEQFF; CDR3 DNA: TGTGCCTGGAGTGTACAGGGCTCCTACAATGAGCAGTTCTTC
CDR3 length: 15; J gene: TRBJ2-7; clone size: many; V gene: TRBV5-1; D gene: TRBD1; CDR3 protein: CASSLGTGGQGEQYF; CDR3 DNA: TGCGCCAGCAGCTTGGGGACAGGGGGCCAAGGCGAGCAGTACTTC
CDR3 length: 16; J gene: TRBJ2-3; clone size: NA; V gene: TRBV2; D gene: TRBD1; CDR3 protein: CASSAGQGASGNTQYF; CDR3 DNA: TGTGCCAGCAGTGCCGGACAGGGGGCGTCGGGAAATACGCAGTATTTT
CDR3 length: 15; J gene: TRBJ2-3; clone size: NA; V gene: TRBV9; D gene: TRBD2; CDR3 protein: CASSLAGAPTDTQYF; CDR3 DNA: TGTGCCAGCAGCTTGGCGGGAGCCCCCACAGATACGCAGTATTTT
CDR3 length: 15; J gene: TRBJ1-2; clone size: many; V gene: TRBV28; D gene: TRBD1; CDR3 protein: CASSFLGQGNYGYTF; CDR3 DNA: TGTGCCAGCAGTTTCCTGGGACAGGGGAACTATGGCTACACCTTC
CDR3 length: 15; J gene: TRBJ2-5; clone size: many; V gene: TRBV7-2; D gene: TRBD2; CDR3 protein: CASSPLAGVQETQYF; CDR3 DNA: TGTGCCAGCAGCCCCCTAGCGGGGGTACAAGAGACCCAGTACTTC
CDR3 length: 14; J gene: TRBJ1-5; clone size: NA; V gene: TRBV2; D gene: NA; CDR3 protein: CASSDRARSQPQHF; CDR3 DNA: TGTGCCAGCAGTGATCGGGCGAGAAGTCAGCCCCAGCATTTT
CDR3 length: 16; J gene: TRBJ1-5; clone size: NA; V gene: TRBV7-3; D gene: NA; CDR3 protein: CASSRTRGEWNQPQHF; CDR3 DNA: TGTGCCAGCAGCCGTACCAGGGGCGAGTGGAATCAGCCCCAGCATTTT
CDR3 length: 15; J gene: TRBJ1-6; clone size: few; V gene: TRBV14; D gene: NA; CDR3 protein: CASSQGWGGDSPLHF; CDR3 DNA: TGTGCCAGCAGCCAAGGATGGGGGGGCGATTCACCCCTCCACTTT
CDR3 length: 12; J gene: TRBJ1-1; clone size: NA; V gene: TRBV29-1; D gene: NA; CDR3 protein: CSVSPGVAEAFF; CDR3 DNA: TGCAGCGTCTCCCCAGGGGTAGCTGAAGCTTTCTTT
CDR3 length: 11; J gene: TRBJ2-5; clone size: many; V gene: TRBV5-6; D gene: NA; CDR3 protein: CASSIKQTQYF; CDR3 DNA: TGTGCCAGCAGCATTAAGCAGACCCAGTACTTC
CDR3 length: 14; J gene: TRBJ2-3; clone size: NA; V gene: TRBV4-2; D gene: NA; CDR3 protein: CASSRDRRTGTQYF; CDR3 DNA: TGTGCCAGCAGCCGGGACCGCCGAACAGGTACGCAGTATTTT
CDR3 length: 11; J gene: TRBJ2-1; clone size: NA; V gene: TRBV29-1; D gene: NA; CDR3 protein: CSVGRNNEQFF; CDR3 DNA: TGCAGCGTTGGAAGAAACAATGAGCAGTTCTTC
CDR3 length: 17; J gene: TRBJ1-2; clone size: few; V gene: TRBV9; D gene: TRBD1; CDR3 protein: CASSRGQGAEANYGYTF; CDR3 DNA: TGTGCCAGCAGCAGAGGACAGGGGGCCGAAGCAAACTATGGCTACACCTTC
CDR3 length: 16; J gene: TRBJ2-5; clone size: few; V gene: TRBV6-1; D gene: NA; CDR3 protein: CASSERVSVFQETQYF; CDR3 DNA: TGTGCCAGCAGTGAAAGAGTCAGCGTATTCCAAGAGACCCAGTACTTC
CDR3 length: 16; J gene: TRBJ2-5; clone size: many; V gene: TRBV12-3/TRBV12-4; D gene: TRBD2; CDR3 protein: CASSLPPGGARETQYF; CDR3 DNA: TGTGCCAGCAGTCTCCCCCCCGGGGGGGCGAGGGAGACCCAGTACTTC
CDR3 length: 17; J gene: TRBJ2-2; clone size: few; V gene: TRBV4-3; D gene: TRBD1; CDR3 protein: CASSQEKGQGAPGELFF; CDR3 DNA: TGCGCCAGCAGCCAAGAAAAGGGACAGGGGGCTCCCGGGGAGCTGTTTTTT
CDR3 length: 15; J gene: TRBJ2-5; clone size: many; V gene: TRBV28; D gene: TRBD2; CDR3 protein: CASNPLLGGRETQYF; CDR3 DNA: TGTGCCAGCAACCCCCTGCTGGGCGGGAGAGAGACCCAGTACTTC
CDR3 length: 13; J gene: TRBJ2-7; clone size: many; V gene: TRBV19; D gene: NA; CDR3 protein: CASSPPGTYEQYF; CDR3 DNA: TGTGCCAGTAGCCCCCCGGGGACCTACGAGCAGTACTTC
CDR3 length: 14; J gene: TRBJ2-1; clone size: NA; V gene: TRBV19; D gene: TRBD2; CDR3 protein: CATSTSGGTNEQFF; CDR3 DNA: TGTGCCACCTCGACTAGCGGGGGGACCAATGAGCAGTTCTTC
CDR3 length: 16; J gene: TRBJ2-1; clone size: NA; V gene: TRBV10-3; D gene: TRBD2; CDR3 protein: CAISESSGNIYNEQFF; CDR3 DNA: TGTGCCATCAGTGAATCTAGCGGGAACATCTACAATGAGCAGTTCTTC
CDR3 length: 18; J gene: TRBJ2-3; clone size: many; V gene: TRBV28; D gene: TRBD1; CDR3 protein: CASPPLGRGHVSTDTQYF; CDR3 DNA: TGTGCCAGCCCACCCCTTGGCAGGGGGCATGTAAGCACAGATACGCAGTATTTT
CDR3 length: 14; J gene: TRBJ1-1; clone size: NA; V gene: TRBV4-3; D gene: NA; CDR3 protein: CASSQTAGETEAFF; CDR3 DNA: TGCGCCAGCAGCCAAACGGCGGGGGAAACTGAAGCTTTCTTT
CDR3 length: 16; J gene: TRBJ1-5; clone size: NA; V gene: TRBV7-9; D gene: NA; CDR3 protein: CASSLGSSASNQPQHF; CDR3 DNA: TGTGCCAGCAGCTTAGGGTCTTCGGCCAGCAATCAGCCCCAGCATTTT